This T cell receptor beta chain was recorded in a study of cytomegalovirus exposure and HLA in healthy donors. The CDR3 totals 13 residues. The V gene lost 0 bases and the J gene lost 3 bases, with 7 bases spanning the gap. Germline V lookup: CDR1 SGHRS, CDR2 YFSETQ. Study results and limitations: The productive fraction for most TCR beta V segments was about 90% or about 30% in an earlier analysis. When the data were analyzed later, several of the most significant clusters appeared to be linked to common viral pathogens. According to the study, roughly 180 TCR beta chains were cytomegalovirus-associated.

In the PCR, 60 Vbeta and 13 Jbeta primers were used. Produced via immunoSEQ multiplex PCR; TCRdb's table is partial and in-frame only. The table lists 200,000 to 250,000 clones. Regarding this clone: The antigen is not known.

V is TRBV5-1 and J is TRBJ2-7; D is uncertain. This clonotype was obtained from a woman in her 30s in good health and CMV-seropositive. The material sequenced was PBMCs. The CDR3 nucleotides are TGCGCCAGCAGCTTGGGCGCCATCTACGAGCAGTACTTC. Protein sequence: CASSLGAIYEQYF.